This T cell receptor (beta chain) emerged from a study of T cells after yellow fever vaccination. Study-level results: Overall, a small share of clonotypes was seen in both CD4 and CD8 compartments. Weaker overall was a secondary response that nonetheless peaked faster, on day 5 versus 15.

Making TCR cDNA involved 5'RACE template switching, which added UMIs and a universal primer site. Each CDR3 protein is one row after TCRdb ran MiXCR on the 5' RACE reads. The sample has 200,000 to 300,000 distinct CDR3 sequences, around 13% seen once. For this clonotype: Its target is unknown.

From germline, CDR1 is GTSNPN and CDR2 SVGIG (reference sequence). The length of the CDR3 is 13 residues. V gene TRBV30 combines with J gene TRBJ2-2; either TRBD1 or TRBD2 may supply D (6 bases each). The receptor comes from a man under 40 who received the YFV17D yellow fever vaccine. The input for sequencing was CD4+ T cells sorted from PBMCs, taken 45 days after the yellow fever booster vaccination. The DNA of the CDR3 is TGTGGGTGGGGGGCGGCGAACACCGGGGAGCTGTTTTTT. Its protein is CGWGAANTGELFF.